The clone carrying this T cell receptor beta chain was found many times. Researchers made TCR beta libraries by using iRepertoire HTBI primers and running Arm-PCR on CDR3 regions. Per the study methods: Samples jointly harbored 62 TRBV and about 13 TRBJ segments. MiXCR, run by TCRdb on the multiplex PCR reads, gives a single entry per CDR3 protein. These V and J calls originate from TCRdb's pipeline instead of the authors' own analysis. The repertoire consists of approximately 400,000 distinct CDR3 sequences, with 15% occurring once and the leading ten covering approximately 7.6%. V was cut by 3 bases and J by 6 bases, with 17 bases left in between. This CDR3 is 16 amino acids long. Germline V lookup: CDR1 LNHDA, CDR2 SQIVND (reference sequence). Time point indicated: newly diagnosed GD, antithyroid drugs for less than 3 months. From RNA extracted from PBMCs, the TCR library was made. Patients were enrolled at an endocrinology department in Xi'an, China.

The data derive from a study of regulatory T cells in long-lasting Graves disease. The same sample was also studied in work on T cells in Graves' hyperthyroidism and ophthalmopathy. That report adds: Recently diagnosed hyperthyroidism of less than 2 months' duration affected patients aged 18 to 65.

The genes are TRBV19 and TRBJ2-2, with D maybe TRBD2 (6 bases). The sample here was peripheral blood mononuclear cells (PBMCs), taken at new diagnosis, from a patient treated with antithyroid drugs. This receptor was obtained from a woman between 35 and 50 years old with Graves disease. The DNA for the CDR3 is TGTGCCAGTAGTATCGGAACGGGAGCCGTATCCGGGGAGCTGTTTTTT. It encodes CASSIGTGAVSGELFF.